This is a list of T cell receptor beta chains from one sample in a study of T cell responses to AZD1222 COVID-19 vaccine. The method was immunoSEQ multiplex PCR; TCRdb's version includes in-frame clones alone and lacks a portion of them. The table includes about 130,000 clones, approximately 85% detected once. The sequences come from peripheral blood, collected on day 0 of AZD1222 vaccination. Source of these receptors: an adult in good health. CDR3s include the opening cysteine and the closing phenylalanine or tryptophan. The D gene is left open where the match is weak. Some rows mark clone size as missing; the rest say once, few, many or name a class of expanded clone.

J,V,D,size,CDR3,DNA
TRBJ1-2,TRBV28,TRBD1,NA,CASSPPGGTGGYTF,TGTGCCAGCAGCCCTCCAGGGGGGACGGGAGGCTACACCTTC
TRBJ2-3,TRBV28,TRBD2,NA,CASTSAGTTTYF,TGTGCCAGCACCTCTGCCGGGACTACCACGTATTTT
TRBJ2-7,TRBV9,NA,NA,CASSVVGDVVAYEQYF,TGTGCCAGCAGCGTAGTAGGGGACGTTGTAGCCTACGAGCAGTACTTC
TRBJ1-2,TRBV19,NA,NA,CASSIVAGAGYTF,TGTGCCAGTAGTATAGTAGCGGGAGCGGGCTACACCTTC
TRBJ2-1,TRBV2,TRBD1,NA,CASRGQGDEQFF,TGTGCCAGCAGGGGACAGGGGGATGAGCAGTTCTTC
TRBJ1-5,TRBV18,NA,NA,CASWDNNQPQHF,TGTGCCAGCTGGGACAATAATCAGCCCCAGCATTTT
TRBJ2-2,TRBV18,NA,NA,CASKGASTGELFF,TGTGCCAGCAAAGGGGCTTCCACCGGGGAGCTGTTTTTT
TRBJ2-2,TRBV9,TRBD2,NA,CASKTSGGTGELFF,TGTGCCAGTAAAACTAGCGGGGGCACCGGGGAGCTGTTTTTT
TRBJ1-5,TRBV2,NA,few,CASNQQEFSNQPQHF,TGTGCCAGCAACCAACAGGAGTTTAGCAATCAGCCCCAGCATTTT
TRBJ1-2,TRBV28,NA,few,CASSLLPYGYTF,TGTGCCAGCAGTTTATTGCCATATGGCTACACCTTC
TRBJ2-2,TRBV2,NA,once,CASTLDHTGELFF,TGTGCCAGCACCCTGGACCACACCGGGGAGCTGTTTTTT
TRBJ2-7,TRBV5-4,TRBD1,NA,CASRQGSYEQYF,TGTGCCAGCAGACAGGGGTCCTACGAGCAGTACTTC
TRBJ1-1,TRBV3-1/TRBV3-2,NA,NA,CASTSWAGAGTEAFF,TGTGCCAGCACCTCGTGGGCAGGGGCTGGCACTGAAGCTTTCTTT
TRBJ2-7,TRBV28,NA,NA,CASRTTGTSPYEQYF,TGTGCCAGCAGGACCACCGGGACTTCACCCTACGAGCAGTACTTC
TRBJ2-1,TRBV7-6,TRBD1,NA,CASSAGKGQGANEQFF,TGTGCCAGCAGCGCAGGGAAGGGACAGGGGGCCAATGAGCAGTTCTTC
TRBJ2-7,TRBV18,NA,NA,CASSPPGVQSSYEQYF,TGTGCCAGCTCACCACCGGGGGTCCAGAGCTCCTACGAGCAGTACTTC
TRBJ2-7,TRBV28,NA,NA,CASRGVSYEQYF,TGTGCCAGCAGGGGGGTCTCCTACGAGCAGTACTTC
TRBJ1-1,TRBV19,NA,few,CASKTKPGFSRAFF,TGTGCCAGTAAAACTAAACCAGGGTTTTCGCGGGCTTTCTTT
TRBJ2-1,TRBV20-1,TRBD2,NA,CSASRPSRGGPEQFF,TGCAGTGCTAGTCGTCCCTCGCGGGGGGGCCCTGAGCAGTTCTTC
TRBJ2-2,TRBV9,TRBD1,NA,CASSSQGLDTGELFF,TGTGCCAGCAGCTCACAGGGGCTGGACACCGGGGAGCTGTTTTTT
TRBJ2-1,TRBV3-1/TRBV3-2,TRBD2,NA,CASSPLLPGGGGAKQFF,TGTGCCAGCAGCCCCCTCTTACCGGGCGGGGGGGGCGCTAAGCAGTTCTTC
TRBJ1-1,TRBV28,NA,NA,CASSLGGGTEAFF,TGTGCCAGCAGCCTCGGGGGGGGCACTGAAGCTTTCTTT
TRBJ1-1,TRBV19,NA,NA,CASSIKGRVNTEAFF,TGTGCCAGTAGTATTAAGGGCAGGGTGAACACTGAAGCTTTCTTT
TRBJ2-3,TRBV19,TRBD1,NA,CATGATGITDTQYF,TGTGCCACCGGCGCGACAGGGATCACAGATACGCAGTATTTT
TRBJ2-7,TRBV7-8,NA,NA,CASSLARASPYEQYF,TGTGCCAGCAGCTTAGCGAGAGCGTCCCCCTACGAGCAGTACTTC
TRBJ1-5,TRBV30,NA,NA,CAWSGAGNQPQHF,TGTGCCTGGAGCGGGGCAGGCAATCAGCCCCAGCATTTT
TRBJ1-2,TRBV5-1,TRBD1,NA,CASSQTSGGGYTF,TGCGCCAGCAGCCAAACCTCAGGGGGTGGCTACACCTTC
TRBJ2-7,TRBV2,NA,NA,CASRGPQGRGEQYF,TGTGCCAGCAGGGGACCCCAGGGCAGGGGCGAGCAGTACTTC
TRBJ1-2,TRBV28,NA,NA,CASESGSRGYTF,TGTGCCAGCGAGTCAGGGTCCAGGGGCTACACCTTC
TRBJ1-5,TRBV19,NA,NA,CASRPGGGQGSHQPQHF,TGTGCCAGTCGCCCAGGCGGGGGGCAAGGGTCCCATCAGCCCCAGCATTTT
TRBJ1-3,TRBV7-9,NA,NA,CASSSDGHSGNTIYF,TGTGCCAGCAGCTCCGACGGGCACTCTGGAAACACCATATATTTT
TRBJ2-3,TRBV9,NA,NA,CASSLEGRGRLDTQYF,TGTGCCAGCAGCTTAGAGGGGAGGGGGAGGTTAGATACGCAGTATTTT
TRBJ2-7,TRBV7-2,TRBD2,NA,CASSPPAGRTYEQYF,TGTGCCAGCAGCCCCCCGGCCGGGAGGACCTACGAGCAGTACTTC
TRBJ2-7,TRBV19,TRBD2,NA,CASSNGGGLAYEQYF,TGTGCCAGTAGTAATGGGGGGGGTCTTGCCTACGAGCAGTACTTC
TRBJ1-1,TRBV5-1,NA,NA,CASSPDPPSPTEAFF,TGCGCCAGCAGCCCCGACCCACCCAGCCCCACTGAAGCTTTCTTT
TRBJ1-3,TRBV5-5,NA,once,CASTLQGESGNTIYF,TGTGCCAGCACCCTTCAAGGGGAATCTGGAAACACCATATATTTT
TRBJ2-5,TRBV12-3/TRBV12-4,NA,once,CASSLIRGIVDF,TGTGCCAGCAGTCTCATTAGGGGCATTGTCGACTTC
TRBJ1-4,TRBV19,NA,NA,CASKHRDANEKLFF,TGTGCCAGTAAACACAGGGATGCTAATGAAAAACTGTTTTTT
TRBJ2-1,TRBV7-7,NA,NA,CASSLAQGDEQFF,TGTGCTAGCAGCTTAGCGCAGGGAGATGAGCAGTTCTTC